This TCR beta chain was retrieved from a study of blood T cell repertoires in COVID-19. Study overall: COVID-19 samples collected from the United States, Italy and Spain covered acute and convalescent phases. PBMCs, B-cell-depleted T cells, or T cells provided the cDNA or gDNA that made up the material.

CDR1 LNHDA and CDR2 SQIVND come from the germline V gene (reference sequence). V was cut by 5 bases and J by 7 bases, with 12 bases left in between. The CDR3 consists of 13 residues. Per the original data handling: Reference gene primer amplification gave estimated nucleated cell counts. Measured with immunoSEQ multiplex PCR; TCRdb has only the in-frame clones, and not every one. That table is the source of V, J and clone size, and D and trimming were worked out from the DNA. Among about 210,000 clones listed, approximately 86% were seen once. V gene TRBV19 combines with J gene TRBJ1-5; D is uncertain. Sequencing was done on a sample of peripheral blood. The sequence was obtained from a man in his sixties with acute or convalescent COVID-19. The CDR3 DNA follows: TGTGCCAGTAGTGGGGAGGGTGCGCAGCCCCAGCATTTT. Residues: CASSGEGAQPQHF.